This T cell receptor beta chain was identified in a study of blood T cell repertoires in COVID-19. At the level of the study: The United States, Italy and Spain supplied acute and convalescent COVID-19 samples. PBMCs, B-cell-depleted T cells, or T cells provided the cDNA or gDNA that made up the material.

This clone has only one observation. V was pared by 1 base and J by 5 bases, with 12 bases between. The germline V gene encodes CDR1 SGDLS and CDR2 YYNGEE. CDR3 length: 14 residues. Original data processing: Researchers report that nucleated cell counts were estimated from reference gene primer amplification. Data came from immunoSEQ multiplex PCR; TCRdb stores just in-frame clones and leaves some out. V and J calls and clone size are copied from that table; D and trimming were computed from the DNA. The top ten clones hold about 3.2% of a sample with a few hundred thousand clones, approximately 78% of them seen once.

The sequenced sample consisted of peripheral blood. The TCR was taken from a woman between 18 and 29 years old with acute or convalescent COVID-19. The rearrangement links TRBV9 to TRBJ1-1; maybe TRBD1 (5 bases). CDR3 bases: TGTGCCAGCAGCGTATCGTGGGGCAATACTGAAGCTTTCTTT. Encoded protein: CASSVSWGNTEAFF.